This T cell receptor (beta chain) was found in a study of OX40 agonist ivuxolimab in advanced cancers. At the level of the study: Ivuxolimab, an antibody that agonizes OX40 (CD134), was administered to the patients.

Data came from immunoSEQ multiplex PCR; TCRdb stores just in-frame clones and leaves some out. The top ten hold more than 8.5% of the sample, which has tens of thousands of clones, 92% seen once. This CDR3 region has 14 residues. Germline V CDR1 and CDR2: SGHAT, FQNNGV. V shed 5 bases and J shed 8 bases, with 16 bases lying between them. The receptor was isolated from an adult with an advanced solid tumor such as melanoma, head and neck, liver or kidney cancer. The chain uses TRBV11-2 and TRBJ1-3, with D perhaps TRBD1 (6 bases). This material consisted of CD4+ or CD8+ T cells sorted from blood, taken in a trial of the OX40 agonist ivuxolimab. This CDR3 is CASSPQGMAHTIYF. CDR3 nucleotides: TGTGCCAGCAGCCCTCAGGGGATGGCCCACACCATATATTTT.